A selection of T cell receptor beta chains follows, all from one sample in a study of control samples from healthy donors and cancer patients. Repertoires were generated with immunoSEQ multiplex PCR, while TCRdb's copy carries only in-frame clones and drops some. The data contain about 130,000 clones, 87% of them singletons. The sequenced material came from blood. The receptors here all came from a man between 18 and 29 years old in good health. CDR3s leave out the opening cysteine and the closing phenylalanine or tryptophan. The D gene is left open where the match is weak.

J: TRBJ2-7
D: NA
V: TRBV28
CDR3: ASSLTPYEQY

J: TRBJ1-1
D: TRBD1
V: TRBV25-1
CDR3: ASTGTGLDEAF

J: TRBJ1-5
D: TRBD1
V: TRBV10-3
CDR3: AISEQTGDQPQH

J: TRBJ2-3
D: NA
V: TRBV24-1
CDR3: ATSDQGTQY

J: TRBJ1-6
D: TRBD1
V: TRBV6-6
CDR3: ASSQDRDLYSPLH

J: TRBJ1-5
D: NA
V: TRBV23-1
CDR3: ASTPGDSNQPQH

J: TRBJ1-4
D: NA
V: TRBV20-1
CDR3: SASNRATTNEKLF

J: TRBJ2-1
D: TRBD1
V: TRBV19
CDR3: ASSPGQALGNEQF

J: TRBJ1-1
D: NA
V: TRBV5-6
CDR3: ASSSTGIWNTEAF

J: TRBJ1-1
D: TRBD1
V: TRBV5-1
CDR3: ASSLRQGMNTEAF

J: TRBJ2-7
D: TRBD1
V: TRBV9
CDR3: ASSPPGQGYEQY

J: TRBJ1-2
D: NA
V: TRBV5-6
CDR3: ASSSLEEPTNYGYT

J: TRBJ1-2
D: TRBD1
V: TRBV7-9
CDR3: ASSSGTGLGYT

J: TRBJ2-1
D: NA
V: TRBV24-1
CDR3: ATSKTSYNEQF

J: TRBJ2-6
D: NA
V: TRBV5-6
CDR3: ASSARDSIFGANVLT

J: TRBJ2-7
D: TRBD2
V: TRBV7-9
CDR3: ASSSSGTTTYEQY

J: TRBJ1-2
D: NA
V: TRBV25-1
CDR3: ASSDRVEWPRYGYT

J: TRBJ2-4
D: TRBD2
V: TRBV5-6
CDR3: ASTSLAGILAKNIQY

J: TRBJ2-7
D: NA
V: TRBV6-5
CDR3: ASRDSGRRGEQY

J: TRBJ1-1
D: NA
V: TRBV4-3
CDR3: ASSQEVGGTEAF

J: TRBJ2-7
D: NA
V: TRBV24-1
CDR3: ATSGARSYEQY

J: TRBJ1-1
D: TRBD1
V: TRBV19
CDR3: ASSRVTGGLTEAF

J: TRBJ2-3
D: TRBD1
V: TRBV6-1
CDR3: ASSEAGTGGTDTQY

J: TRBJ2-7
D: NA
V: TRBV25-1
CDR3: ASSESWDLKEQY

J: TRBJ2-3
D: NA
V: TRBV19
CDR3: ASSIFAPLERTDTQY

J: TRBJ2-5
D: NA
V: TRBV9
CDR3: ASSGGVGTETQY

J: TRBJ1-5
D: NA
V: TRBV9
CDR3: ASSIRSNQPQH

J: TRBJ2-6
D: NA
V: TRBV6-2/TRBV6-3
CDR3: ASSYSRRILGRGANVLT

J: TRBJ1-2
D: TRBD1
V: TRBV2
CDR3: ASSEAGQGAANYGYT